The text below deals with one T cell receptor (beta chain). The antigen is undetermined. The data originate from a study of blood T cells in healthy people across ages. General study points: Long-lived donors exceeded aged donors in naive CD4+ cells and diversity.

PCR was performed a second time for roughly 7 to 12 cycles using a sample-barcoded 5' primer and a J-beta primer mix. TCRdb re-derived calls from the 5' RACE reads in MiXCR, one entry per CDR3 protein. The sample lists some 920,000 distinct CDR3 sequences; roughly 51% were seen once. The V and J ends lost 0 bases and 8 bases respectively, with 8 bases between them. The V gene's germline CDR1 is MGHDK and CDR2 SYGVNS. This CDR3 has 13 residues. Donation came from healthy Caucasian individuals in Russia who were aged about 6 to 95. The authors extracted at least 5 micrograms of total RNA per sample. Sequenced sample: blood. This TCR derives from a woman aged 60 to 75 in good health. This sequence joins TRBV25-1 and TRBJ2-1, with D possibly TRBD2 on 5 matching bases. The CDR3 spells CASSEYRGHEQFF. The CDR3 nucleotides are TGTGCCAGCAGTGAATATCGAGGGCATGAGCAGTTCTTC. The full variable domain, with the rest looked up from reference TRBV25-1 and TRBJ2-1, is EADIYQTPRYLVIGTGKKITLECSQTMGHDKMYWYQQDPGMELHLIHYSYGVNSTEKGDLSSESTVSRIRTEHFPLTLESARPSHTSQYLCASSEYRGHEQFFGPGTRLTVL.